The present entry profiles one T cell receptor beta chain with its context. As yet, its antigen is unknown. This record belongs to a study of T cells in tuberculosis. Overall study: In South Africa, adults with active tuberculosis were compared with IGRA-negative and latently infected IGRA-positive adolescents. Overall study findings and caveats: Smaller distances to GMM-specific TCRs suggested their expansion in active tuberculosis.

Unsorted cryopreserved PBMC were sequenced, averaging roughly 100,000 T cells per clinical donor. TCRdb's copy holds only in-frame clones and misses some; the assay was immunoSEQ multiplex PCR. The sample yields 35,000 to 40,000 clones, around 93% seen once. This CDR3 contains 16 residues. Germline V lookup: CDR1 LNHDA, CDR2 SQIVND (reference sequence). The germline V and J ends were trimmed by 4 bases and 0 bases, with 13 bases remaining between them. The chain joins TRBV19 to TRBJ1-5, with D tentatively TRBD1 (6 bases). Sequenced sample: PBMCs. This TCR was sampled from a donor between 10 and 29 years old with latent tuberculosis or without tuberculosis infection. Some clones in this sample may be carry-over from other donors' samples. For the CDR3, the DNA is TGTGCCAGTAGTACAAGGGAGGGGGGTAGCAATCAGCCCCAGCATTTT. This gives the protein CASSTREGGSNQPQHF. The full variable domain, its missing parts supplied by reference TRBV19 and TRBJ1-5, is DGGITQSPKYLFRKEGQNVTLSCEQNLNHDAMYWYRQDPGQGLRLIYYSQIVNDFQKGDIAEGYSVSREKKESFPLTVTSAQKNPTAFYLCASSTREGGSNQPQHFGDGTRLSIL.